This T cell receptor (beta chain) was sequenced in a study of identical twins. On this clonotype: Its target is unknown.

Trimming pared 6 bases from V and 1 base from J, leaving 13 bases between. Germline V gene data show CDR1 as MNHNS and CDR2 as SASEGT. This CDR3 has 15 residues. TCRdb itself ran the 5' RACE reads through MiXCR, one entry per CDR3 protein. The data contain 200,000 to 300,000 distinct CDR3 sequences, 5.5% to 7% of them singletons. Study-wide results and limits: For monozygotic twins, models underestimated out-of-frame TCR alpha sharing. Invariant MAIT and iNKT cells could partly confound zero-insertion analyses. Low generation-probability sequences were in excess among twin-shared out-of-frame alpha sequences. Insertions ran lower in abundant cord blood beta clonotypes, though not in memory repertoires.

These data were also filed under a second study, of yellow fever vaccine responses in identical twins.

This chain connects TRBV6-1 to TRBJ2-1; TRBD2 might be the D (6 bases). Specimen: memory (CD45RO+) T cells sorted from blood. This receptor was obtained from a woman between 18 and 29 years old in good health. CDR3 bases: TGTGCCAGCAGCCGACGCGGGAATTCCTACAATGAGCAGTTCTTC. Protein sequence: CASSRRGNSYNEQFF.